This T cell receptor beta chain comes out of a study of cytomegalovirus exposure and HLA in healthy donors. On the study more broadly: Out of 398 genotyped donors, about 80% belonged to the Caucasian-associated ancestry cluster.

PCR primers comprised 60 Vbeta and 13 Jbeta primers. The method was immunoSEQ multiplex PCR; TCRdb's version includes in-frame clones alone and lacks a portion of them. Counted here are about 81,000 clones, 77% occurring once; the ten biggest clones make up around 3.2%. The germline gives CDR1 SGHDT, CDR2 YYEEEE. The CDR3 runs 13 residues. V lost 3 bases to trimming and J lost 7 bases, with 11 bases between them. The clonotype originates from a man in his fifties or sixties in good health and CMV-seropositive. The sequencing sample was made of PBMCs. V gene TRBV5-6 combines with J gene TRBJ2-1; the D gene is possibly TRBD1 (6 bases). The CDR3 is CASSYEQGNEQFF. In DNA form, the CDR3 reads TGTGCCAGCAGCTATGAGCAGGGGAATGAGCAGTTCTTC.